This T cell receptor beta chain was profiled in a study of blood T cell repertoires in COVID-19. Overall study context: The origin of the acute and convalescent COVID-19 samples was the United States, Italy and Spain. The analysed material was cDNA or gDNA that came from T cells, B-cell-depleted T cells, or PBMCs.

There are a few counts of this clone. With 5 bases clipped from V and 0 bases from J, the junction kept 6 bases outside the gene matches. Per germline, CDR1 MGHRA and CDR2 YSYEKL. The CDR3 loop spans 16 amino acids. Original processing notes: For nucleated cells, counts were estimated from reference gene primer amplification. TCRdb keeps only in-frame clones here, not all; method: immunoSEQ multiplex PCR. V, J and clone size were drawn from that table, and D and trimming were deduced from the DNA. This table holds 250,000 to 300,000 clones, about 91% found once. What was sequenced was peripheral blood. The J gene is TRBJ2-1, the V gene TRBV4-1, with TRBD1 matching over 8 bases. The origin of this receptor is a woman aged 40 to 50 who had recovered from COVID-19. The CDR3 bases are TGCGCCAGCAGCTTCTCAGGGGGCCTCTCCTACAATGAGCAGTTCTTC. Encoded protein: CASSFSGGLSYNEQFF.